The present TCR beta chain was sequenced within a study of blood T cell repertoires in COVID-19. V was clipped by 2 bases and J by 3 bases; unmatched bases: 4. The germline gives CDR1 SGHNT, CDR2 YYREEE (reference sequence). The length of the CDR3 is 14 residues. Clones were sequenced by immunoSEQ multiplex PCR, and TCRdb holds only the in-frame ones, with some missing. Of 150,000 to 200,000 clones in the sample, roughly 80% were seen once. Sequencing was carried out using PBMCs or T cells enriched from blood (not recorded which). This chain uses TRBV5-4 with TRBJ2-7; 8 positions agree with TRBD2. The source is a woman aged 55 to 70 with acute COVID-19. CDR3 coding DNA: TGTGCCAGCAGCTTCCTAGCGGGTCGCTACGAGCAGTACTTC. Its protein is CASSFLAGRYEQYF.